These T cell receptor beta chains were read from a single sample in a study of T cells of healthy individuals. TCRdb processed the 5' RACE reads anew with MiXCR; each CDR3 protein has one entry. The data show 38,000 or so distinct CDR3 sequences, roughly 4.3% seen once. These receptors originate from a human donor in good health. The CDR3 runs from the conserved cysteine through the conserved F or W. A D gene is named only where the DNA matches it firmly. Part of the rows lack a size; the others show once, few, many or a class for expanded clones.

d_call | clone_size | j_call | cdr3_length | v_call | cdr3_aa | cdr3_nt
. | many | TRBJ1-1 | 14 | TRBV9 | CASSVGGDQVEAFF | TGTGCCAGCAGCGTAGGTGGGGATCAAGTTGAAGCTTTCTTT
. | many | TRBJ2-3 | 14 | TRBV10-3 | CAISESGGRDTQYF | TGTGCCATCAGTGAGTCCGGGGGCCGAGATACGCAGTATTTT
TRBD2 | . | TRBJ2-1 | 15 | TRBV20-1 | CSARTSGSKAGEQFF | TGCAGTGCTAGGACTAGCGGGAGTAAGGCCGGTGAGCAGTTCTTC
. | few | TRBJ2-2 | 16 | TRBV2 | CASRRSQAWGTGELFF | TGTGCCAGCAGACGATCTCAGGCTTGGGGCACCGGGGAGCTGTTTTTT
. | . | TRBJ2-3 | 14 | TRBV6-4 | CASSSQGGTDTQYF | TGTGCCAGCAGTTCACAGGGTGGGACAGATACGCAGTATTTT
. | few | TRBJ1-4 | 18 | TRBV28 | CASSFFRTRDGYYEKLFF | TGTGCCAGCAGTTTTTTTCGAACCCGTGATGGCTACTATGAAAAACTGTTTTTT
TRBD2 | many | TRBJ2-1 | 15 | TRBV5-1 | CASSLSGLGHNEQFF | TGCGCCAGCAGCTTGTCGGGACTAGGGCACAATGAGCAGTTCTTC
TRBD2 | many | TRBJ2-5 | 13 | TRBV2 | CASTASGQETQYF | TGTGCCAGCACAGCTAGCGGCCAAGAGACCCAGTACTTC
TRBD1 | . | TRBJ1-1 | 16 | TRBV2 | CASSPQGAFIRTEAFF | TGTGCCAGCAGTCCTCAGGGGGCGTTTATTAGGACTGAAGCTTTCTTT
. | medium-sized | TRBJ2-7 | 14 | TRBV7-8 | CASSSRGPSYEQYF | TGTGCCAGCAGCTCCAGGGGCCCGTCTTACGAGCAGTACTTC
. | . | TRBJ2-6 | 15 | TRBV25-1 | CASSEYKAGANVLTF | TGTGCCAGCAGTGAATATAAGGCTGGGGCCAACGTCCTGACTTTC
. | many | TRBJ2-3 | 12 | TRBV5-1 | CASSLETDTQYF | TGCGCCAGCAGCTTGGAGACAGATACGCAGTATTTT
. | many | TRBJ1-1 | 18 | TRBV11-2 | CASSLTYRGAVLPTEAFF | TGTGCCAGCAGCTTAACATATAGGGGCGCGGTCCTTCCCACTGAAGCTTTCTTT
. | many | TRBJ2-1 | 11 | TRBV27 | CASSLFDEQFF | TGTGCCAGCAGTTTATTCGATGAGCAGTTCTTC
TRBD2 | . | TRBJ2-7 | 15 | TRBV11-2 | CASSFEGAGGYEQYF | TGTGCCAGCAGCTTCGAGGGAGCGGGAGGCTACGAGCAGTACTTC
. | many | TRBJ1-2 | 16 | TRBV12-3/TRBV12-4 | CASSLGFGASSYGYTF | TGTGCCAGCAGTTTAGGTTTTGGGGCCTCAAGCTATGGCTACACCTTC
. | many | TRBJ2-3 | 13 | TRBV29-1 | CSVESEGSDTQYF | TGCAGCGTTGAATCAGAGGGATCAGATACGCAGTATTTT
. | few | TRBJ2-6 | 14 | TRBV20-1 | CSARDQGGMGVLTF | TGCAGTGCTAGAGATCAGGGTGGAATGGGCGTCCTGACTTTC
. | few | TRBJ2-3 | 15 | TRBV7-2 | CASSPETGVPDTQYF | TGTGCCAGCAGCCCGGAGACTGGGGTTCCAGATACGCAGTATTTT
. | . | TRBJ1-6 | 13 | TRBV18 | CASSPGDHSPLHF | TGTGCCAGCTCACCGGGAGACCATTCACCCCTCCACTTT
. | . | TRBJ2-1 | 16 | TRBV28 | CASSLEGPATYNEQFF | TGTGCCAGCAGTTTAGAAGGCCCCGCTACCTACAATGAGCAGTTCTTC
. | . | TRBJ1-5 | 11 | TRBV12-5 | CASGPDQPQHF | TGTGCTAGTGGCCCGGATCAGCCCCAGCATTTT
. | . | TRBJ2-1 | 16 | TRBV3-1 | CASSVTRLYSYNEQFF | TGTGCCAGCAGCGTTACACGACTATACTCCTACAATGAGCAGTTCTTC
TRBD1 | many | TRBJ1-2 | 16 | TRBV6-6 | CASSYTGQGANYGYTF | TGTGCCAGCAGTTACACGGGACAGGGAGCTAACTATGGCTACACCTTC
TRBD1 | many | TRBJ1-4 | 13 | TRBV6-1 | CASSRTGNEKLFF | TGTGCCAGCAGTCGGACAGGGAATGAAAAACTGTTTTTT
. | few | TRBJ2-3 | 14 | TRBV6-1 | CASKGPLGTDTQYF | TGTGCCAGCAAGGGGCCCCTCGGCACAGATACGCAGTATTTT
. | many | TRBJ2-5 | 14 | TRBV7-2 | CASSLAGRGETQYF | TGTGCCAGCAGCTTAGCAGGCAGGGGAGAGACCCAGTACTTC
. | many | TRBJ2-1 | 13 | TRBV30 | CAWSYLVYNEQFF | TGTGCCTGGAGTTATCTGGTATACAATGAGCAGTTCTTC
TRBD1 | . | TRBJ1-4 | 14 | TRBV2 | CASKPGQGGVKLFF | TGTGCCAGCAAGCCGGGACAGGGAGGCGTAAAACTGTTTTTT
TRBD1 | few | TRBJ1-5 | 17 | TRBV7-2 | CASSPAPGQGINQPQHF | TGTGCCAGCAGCCCAGCCCCGGGACAGGGTATCAATCAGCCCCAGCATTTT
TRBD2 | many | TRBJ2-1 | 16 | TRBV5-1 | CASSLFPSGGANEQFF | TGCGCCAGCAGCTTGTTCCCTAGCGGGGGGGCCAACGAGCAGTTCTTC
. | many | TRBJ2-3 | 13 | TRBV12-3/TRBV12-4 | CASSRDQLDTQYF | TGTGCCAGCAGCCGGGACCAACTAGATACGCAGTATTTT
. | . | TRBJ1-5 | 13 | TRBV6-6 | CASISTYNQPQHF | TGTGCCAGCATTTCCACATACAATCAGCCCCAGCATTTT
TRBD2 | many | TRBJ2-3 | 17 | TRBV4-3 | CASSQGGAGGPTDTQYF | TGCGCCAGCAGCCAAGGCGGAGCGGGAGGGCCCACAGATACGCAGTATTTT
. | many | TRBJ2-1 | 15 | TRBV6-2/TRBV6-3 | CASNISPKPDNEQFF | TGTGCCAGCAATATTAGCCCTAAGCCCGACAATGAGCAGTTCTTC
TRBD2 | . | TRBJ2-7 | 14 | TRBV12-3/TRBV12-4 | CASSLSSGSYEQYF | TGTGCCAGCAGTTTAAGTAGCGGGAGCTACGAGCAGTACTTC
. | many | TRBJ2-2 | 15 | TRBV27 | CASSFRGIDTGELFF | TGTGCCAGCAGTTTCCGGGGAATTGACACCGGGGAGCTGTTTTTT
. | many | TRBJ1-5 | 13 | TRBV6-2/TRBV6-3 | CASNQQGMAPQHF | TGTGCCAGCAATCAACAGGGTATGGCGCCCCAGCATTTT
. | many | TRBJ2-1 | 15 | TRBV5-5 | CASSFWLIFYNEQFF | TGTGCCAGCAGCTTTTGGCTGATCTTCTACAATGAGCAGTTCTTC
. | few | TRBJ2-7 | 13 | TRBV3-2 | CASSQPRPREQYF | TGTGCCAGCAGCCAGCCTCGACCCCGCGAGCAGTACTTC
. | . | TRBJ1-1 | 16 | TRBV15 | CATSRAFAREGGRAFF | TGTGCCACCAGCAGAGCCTTCGCGAGAGAGGGGGGACGAGCTTTCTTT
. | many | TRBJ1-1 | 15 | TRBV5-1 | CASSLPGGIVTEAFF | TGCGCCAGCAGCTTACCGGGGGGGATTGTCACTGAAGCTTTCTTT
. | many | TRBJ2-6 | 18 | TRBV5-1 | CASSLGSGISSGANVLTF | TGCGCCAGCAGCTTGGGGTCAGGGATATCCTCTGGGGCCAACGTCCTGACTTTC